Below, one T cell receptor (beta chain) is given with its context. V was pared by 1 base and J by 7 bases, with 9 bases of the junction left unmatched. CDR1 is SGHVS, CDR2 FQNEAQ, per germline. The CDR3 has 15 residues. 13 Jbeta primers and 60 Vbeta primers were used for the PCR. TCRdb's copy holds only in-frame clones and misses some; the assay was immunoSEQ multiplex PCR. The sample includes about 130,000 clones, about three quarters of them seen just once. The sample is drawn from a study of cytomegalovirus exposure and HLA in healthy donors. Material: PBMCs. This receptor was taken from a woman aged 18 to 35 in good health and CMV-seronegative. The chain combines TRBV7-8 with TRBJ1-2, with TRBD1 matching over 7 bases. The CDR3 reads CASSLVTGLGSGYTF. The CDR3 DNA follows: TGTGCCAGCAGCTTAGTGACAGGGCTGGGCAGTGGCTACACCTTC.